The T cell receptor beta chain described here comes from a study of CD8 T cells in Susac syndrome. After extraction with the RNeasy kit, roughly 0.45 to 1 ug of the RNA was reverse transcribed using random hexamers. An immunoSEQ multiplex PCR generated amplified TCR beta CDR3 products spanning 54 Vbeta and 13 Jbeta. TCRdb passed the immunoSEQ multiplex PCR reads through MiXCR, listing each CDR3 protein once. This sample carries approximately 140,000 distinct CDR3 sequences, approximately 95% of them seen once, and the ten largest clones take approximately 0.11%. V dropped 4 bases and J dropped 1 base, with 10 bases sitting between them. Germline CDR1 reads SQVTM; CDR2 reads ANQGSEA. The CDR3 is 14 amino acids. The study, taken as a whole, reports: The study recognized that its TCR sequencing and HLA analysis covered a relatively small number of individuals.

Comments on this clonotype: Its antigen remains unknown.

The authors carried out high-throughput sequencing of TCR beta. They applied it to CD8+ and CD4+ T cells obtained from blood. It was negative isolation that provided the CD8+ and CD4+ T cells, whereas TEMRA cells were enriched by FACS. The origin of this receptor is a human donor with multiple sclerosis. The chain couples TRBV29-1 to TRBJ2-2; perhaps TRBD2 as D (5 bases). The specimen was CD4+ T cells from PBMCs. The CDR3, as DNA: TGCAGCGTTGCCGACGGGGTGAACACCGGGGAGCTGTTTTTT. Translation gives CSVADGVNTGELFF.